This T cell receptor (beta chain) was found in a study of beta chain features in type 1 diabetes. Points from the study as a whole: It was not settled here whether HLA type affects TCRB rearrangement. For cells with high TCR expression, cDNA sequencing could yield over-representation. Any PCR bias toward short templates would affect both groups alike.

Sorted CD4+ subsets: naive, central memory, regulatory, stem cell-like memory (CD45RO/CCR7/CD25/CD127/CD95/CD27 panel). This clone was counted between two and nine times. Its target is unknown. Expressed TCRB transcripts were sequenced, since all the RNA that had been isolated was reverse transcribed. Profiled with immunoSEQ multiplex PCR; TCRdb holds only in-frame clones, not every one. The sample lists about 360,000 clones; around 12% were seen once. The germline V and J ends were trimmed by 4 bases and 4 bases, with 10 bases remaining between them. CDR1 and CDR2 (germline): SNHLY, FYNNEI. CDR3 length: 14 residues.

The TCR was taken from a man in his late teens or twenties in good health. The sample comprised naive CD4+ T cells from blood. V and J are TRBV2 and TRBJ2-2; D is possibly TRBD1 (7 bases). The CDR3 nucleotides are TGTGCCAGCAGTGGACAGGGAGGCACCGGGGAGCTGTTTTTT. As protein: CASSGQGGTGELFF.